The 31 T cell receptor beta chains in this list originate from one sample, sequenced in a study of blood T cell repertoires in COVID-19. TCRdb's copy holds only in-frame clones and misses some; the assay was immunoSEQ multiplex PCR. The sample contains about 49,000 clones, 82% of which appear only once. Sequenced input: peripheral blood. All receptors come from a woman in her sixties with acute or convalescent COVID-19.

A few counts support this clone. The rearrangement joins TRBV2 to TRBJ2-7; TRBD1 matches 8 bases. Trimming cost V 5 bases and J 3 bases; bases outside gene matches: 6. The CDR3 extends over 14 amino acids. Germline values: CDR1 SNHLY, CDR2 FYNNEI. The CDR3 sequence is CASSPTGVGYEQYF. CDR3 coding DNA: TGTGCCAGCAGTCCGACAGGGGTAGGCTACGAGCAGTACTTC.

This clone appeared a single time. The chain carries TRBV18 and TRBJ2-6; TRBD1 aligns across 8 bases. CDR1 and CDR2 (germline): KGHSH, LQKENI. The CDR3 contains 17 residues. The V gene end was trimmed by 6 bases and the J gene end by 3 bases; junction bases not matched to a gene: 10. CDR3 loop: CASSRDQGAFGANVLTF. CDR3 coding DNA: TGTGCCAGCTCCCGGGACCAGGGGGCTTTTGGGGCCAACGTCCTGACTTTC.

V and J are TRBV28 and TRBJ1-5, with 8 bases lining up with TRBD1. Germline CDR1 and CDR2: MDHEN and SYDVKM. V gave up 5 bases and J gave up 5 bases; unmatched junction bases: 8. The CDR3 totals 15 residues. The DNA of the CDR3 is TGTGCCAGCAGTCCACCAGGACAGGGTTATCAGCCCCAGCATTTT. It codes for CASSPPGQGYQPQHF.

The chain couples TRBV6-5 to TRBJ1-4, with D perhaps TRBD1 (5 bases). Germline CDR1 is MNHEY and CDR2 is SVGAGI. Deletions cut 7 bases from V and 8 bases from J, with 20 bases between. The CDR3 covers 15 residues. The CDR3 loop reads CASTSEWGKYEKLFF. CDR3 in DNA: TGTGCCAGCACCTCAGAATGGGGCAAGTACGAAAAACTGTTTTTT.

The rearrangement links TRBV30 to TRBJ1-3; D remains unclear. Germline CDR1 GTSNPN, CDR2 SVGIG (reference sequence). Between the trimmed V and J ends, which lost 0 bases and 0 bases, there was a span of 18 bases. The CDR3 loop spans 18 amino acids. The CDR3 protein is CAWSVSPPLWSSGNTIYF. Here the CDR3 DNA reads TGTGCCTGGAGTGTAAGCCCCCCCCTTTGGTCCTCTGGAAACACCATATATTTT.

The genes are TRBV28 and TRBJ1-1, with no clear D. The CDR3 runs 11 residues. V was cut by 6 bases and J by 7 bases, with 9 bases left in between. Germline CDR1 reads MDHEN; CDR2 reads SYDVKM. The CDR3 sequence is CASRLNGEAFF. The CDR3 bases are TGTGCCAGCAGACTAAATGGTGAAGCTTTCTTT.

The chain joins TRBV2 to TRBJ1-1, with 8 bases lining up with TRBD1. J lost 5 bases, V lost 8 bases, and 7 bases had no gene match. The CDR3 consists of 13 residues. Germline loops: CDR1 SNHLY, CDR2 FYNNEI. The CDR3 nucleotides read TGTGCCAGCGACGGACAGGGCAGAACTGAAGCTTTCTTT. It yields the protein CASDGQGRTEAFF.

The chain is built from TRBV27 and TRBJ1-6; D is unclear. CDR3 length equals 14 residues. Trimming removed 3 bases at V and 7 bases at J, with 10 bases between. Germline CDR1 reads MNHEY; CDR2 reads SMNVEV (reference sequence). The CDR3 here is CASSFEARNSPLHF. The DNA of the CDR3 is TGTGCCAGCAGTTTCGAGGCCAGAAATTCACCCCTCCACTTT.

The V call is TRBV7-3, the J call TRBJ2-3, with 15 bases that match TRBD2. This CDR3 has 17 amino acids. The junction had 4 bases not matched to a gene; V was cut back by 5 bases and J by 1 base. Per the germline V gene, CDR1 is SGHTA and CDR2 is FQGTGA. DNA for the CDR3: TGTGCCAGCAGCCGAGGACTAGCGGGAGGGGGCACAGATACGCAGTATTTT. Amino acid sequence: CASSRGLAGGGTDTQYF.

Remarks on this clone: Germline and junction disagree at one end, which may indicate a read error. CDR3 residues: CASSLGRVGAEAFF. The CDR3 nucleotides are TGTGCCAGTAGCTTAGGCCGCGTAGGAGCTGAAGCTTTCTTT. The chain combines TRBV7-9 with TRBJ1-1; D remains ambiguous. CDR1 and CDR2 (germline): SEHNR, FQNEAQ (reference sequence). The CDR3 runs to 14 residues.

This clone was picked up a small number of times. The rearrangement links TRBV2 to TRBJ2-3; 11 bases line up with TRBD2. The CDR3 contains 19 residues. With V trimmed by 5 bases and J by 5 bases, 18 bases remained unmatched. Germline V gene sequence: CDR1 SNHLY, CDR2 FYNNEI. The CDR3 region has the DNA TGTGCCAGCAGTCCTTTACCCGGGAATAGCGGGAGGGAAAGAGATACGCAGTATTTT. Residues: CASSPLPGNSGRERDTQYF.

This chain joins TRBV5-1 and TRBJ1-6; a weak D match, TRBD1 (5 bases). V was clipped by 6 bases and J by 0 bases, with 28 bases between them. CDR3 size: 21 residues. Germline assignment: CDR1 SGHRS and CDR2 YFSETQ. The CDR3 reads CASTPPYQGARKGSYNSPLHF. Written as DNA, the CDR3 is TGCGCCAGCACCCCGCCTTACCAGGGTGCTAGGAAAGGCTCCTATAATTCACCCCTCCACTTT.

V is TRBV7-2 and J is TRBJ1-4; D perhaps matches TRBD1 (5 bases). Germline V gene data show CDR1 as SGHTA and CDR2 as FQGNSA. V was pared by 4 bases and J by 0 bases, with 9 bases between. The CDR3 consists of 15 residues. For the CDR3, the DNA is TGTGCCAGCAGCTACACAGGAGCAACTAATGAAAAACTGTTTTTT. Protein sequence: CASSYTGATNEKLFF.

The chain employs TRBV28 and TRBJ1-5; 10 bases are shared with TRBD1. This CDR3 spans 15 amino acids. Germline trimming cut 8 bases from V and 3 bases from J; bases unmatched to any gene: 7. CDR1 and CDR2 from the germline V gene are MDHEN and SYDVKM. CDR3 bases: TGTGCCAGCTGGGAGACAGGGGGCTCCAATCAGCCCCAGCATTTT. Encoded protein: CASWETGGSNQPQHF.

This chain uses TRBV9 with TRBJ1-1; D perhaps matches TRBD1 (5 bases). The CDR3 spans 17 residues. Trimming shortened V by 4 bases and J by 0 bases, and 19 bases separated the two germline ends. Germline CDR1 SGDLS, CDR2 YYNGEE. The CDR3 here is CASSTKGDRGLNTEAFF. Written as DNA, the CDR3 is TGTGCCAGCAGCACAAAGGGTGACAGAGGTCTGAACACTGAAGCTTTCTTT.

The V call is TRBV3-1 (or the pseudogene TRBV3-2), the J call TRBJ1-2; 8 bases are shared with TRBD1. Germline CDR1 and CDR2: LGHDT and YNNKEL (reference sequence). V dropped 0 bases and J dropped 4; count of bases not matched to a gene: 1. This CDR3 contains 14 residues. The CDR3 region has the DNA TGTGCCAGCAGCCAAGAGGACAGGGTCTATGGCTACACCTTC. Amino acids: CASSQEDRVYGYTF.

The chain employs TRBV20-1 and TRBJ1-2; D uncertain. V gave up 3 bases and J gave up 4 bases, with 12 bases separating them. The CDR3 runs 13 residues. Germline CDR1 and CDR2: DFQATT and SNEGSKA (reference sequence). CDR3 bases: TGCAGTGCTAGTGCAGGCTTACGCTATGGCTACACCTTC. Its protein is CSASAGLRYGYTF.

V is TRBV6-5 and J is TRBJ1-2, with TRBD1 as a possible D gene (6 bases). Germline CDR1 and CDR2: MNHEY and SVGAGI. Between the trimmed V and J ends, which lost 8 bases and 7 bases, there was a span of 20 bases. The CDR3 has 14 amino acids. The CDR3 sequence: CASSDPTGWGGYTF. Written as DNA, the CDR3 is TGTGCCAGCTCGGACCCAACAGGGTGGGGTGGCTACACCTTC.

Points on this clone: Other DNA sequences in the sample encode the same CDR3. This chain links TRBV6-5 with TRBJ1-2, with D maybe TRBD1 (5 bases). Trimming removed 9 bases at V and 0 bases at J, with 17 bases between. The CDR3 is 15 residues long. CDR1 MNHEY and CDR2 SVGAGI come from the germline V gene. In DNA form, the CDR3 reads TGTGCCAGTTTGGGGCAGGTCGCCTCTAACTATGGCTACACCTTC. This translates into CASLGQVASNYGYTF.

J is TRBJ2-2 and V is TRBV5-6; tentatively, D is TRBD1 (5 bases). Per the germline V gene, CDR1 is SGHDT and CDR2 is YYEEEE. CDR3 length: 12 amino acids. V shed 1 base and J shed 13 bases, with 11 bases lying between them. The CDR3 protein is CASSLFTGSLFF. CDR3 DNA: TGTGCCAGCAGCTTGTTTACAGGTTCGCTGTTTTTT.

This clone was counted between two and nine times. The chain uses TRBV12-3 or TRBV12-4 and TRBJ2-5; D is possibly TRBD1 (6 bases). This CDR3 is 13 amino acids long. Trimming removed 3 bases at V and 5 bases at J, with 10 bases between. The CDR3 region is CASSLYRAETQYF. CDR3 DNA sequence: TGTGCCAGCAGTTTGTACAGGGCCGAGACCCAGTACTTC.

The V call is TRBV27, the J call TRBJ1-5, with 7 bases aligning to TRBD1. Germline CDR1 is MNHEY and CDR2 is SMNVEV (reference sequence). This CDR3 contains 15 residues. With 6 bases clipped from V and 3 bases from J, the junction kept 8 bases outside the gene matches. Written as DNA, the CDR3 is TGTGCCAGCAGGCAACGACAGGGTGACAATCAGCCCCAGCATTTT. Translating gives CASRQRQGDNQPQHF.

The chain carries TRBV19 and TRBJ2-7; D might be TRBD1 (6 bases). Deletions cut 9 bases from V and 3 bases from J, with 24 bases between. CDR3 length equals 16 residues. The germline V gene encodes CDR1 LNHDA and CDR2 SQIVND (reference sequence). CDR3 region: CASGSSQGSPIYEQYF. CDR3 bases: TGTGCCAGCGGGTCGAGTCAGGGGTCTCCAATCTACGAGCAGTACTTC.

This chain joins TRBV15 and TRBJ1-5; weak D call: TRBD1 (5 bases). The germline gives CDR1 LNHNV, CDR2 YYDKDF (reference sequence). CDR3 length equals 16 residues. V was clipped by 3 bases and J by 5 bases, with 17 bases between them. The CDR3 here is CATSRERPGLYQPQHF. Written as DNA, the CDR3 is TGTGCCACCAGCAGGGAACGTCCGGGACTGTATCAGCCCCAGCATTTT.

The rearrangement joins TRBV7-3 to TRBJ2-3; maybe TRBD2 (6 bases). V was trimmed by 6 bases and J by 0 bases, leaving 7 bases between them. Germline-derived CDR1 and CDR2 are SGHTA and FQGTGA. The CDR3 length is 13 residues. For the CDR3, the DNA is TGTGCCAGCAGACTAGCTAGCACAGATACGCAGTATTTT. Translated: CASRLASTDTQYF. Complete variable domain (other parts from reference TRBV7-3 and TRBJ2-3): GAGVSQTPSNKVTEKGKYVELRCDPISGHTALYWYRQSLGQGPEFLIYFQGTGAADDSGLPNDRFFAVRPEGSVSTLKIQRTERGDSAVYLCASRLASTDTQYFGPGTRLTVL.

The chain links TRBV7-2 to TRBJ2-7; 11 nucleotides align to TRBD1. CDR1 and CDR2 (germline): SGHTA, FQGNSA. This CDR3 comprises 15 residues. V lost 5 bases to trimming and J lost 6 bases; unmatched junction nucleotides: 9. This chain's CDR3 is CASSEGTGGGREQYF. The CDR3 DNA follows: TGTGCCAGCAGCGAGGGGACAGGGGGAGGTCGCGAGCAGTACTTC. Complete variable domain (other parts from reference TRBV7-2 and TRBJ2-7): GAGVSQSPSNKVTEKGKDVELRCDPISGHTALYWYRQSLGQGLEFLIYFQGNSAPDKSGLPSDRFSAERTGGSVSTLTIQRTQQEDSAVYLCASSEGTGGGREQYFGPGTRLTVT.

The chain is built from TRBV12-3 or TRBV12-4 and TRBJ1-1; D remains ambiguous. The CDR3 length is 13 residues. V dropped 3 bases and J dropped 1 base, with 6 bases sitting between them. Written as DNA, the CDR3 is TGTGCCAGCAGTTTTTCAGGGAACACTGAAGCTTTCTTT. Its protein product is CASSFSGNTEAFF.

This clone was seen a few times. In nucleotides, the CDR3 is TGCGCCAGCAGTGAGTCGATCTCTAGCTCCTACAATGAGCAGTTCTTC. Its translation: CASSESISSSYNEQFF. The rearrangement uses TRBV10-1 and TRBJ2-1; no reliable D call. This CDR3 spans 16 amino acids. CDR1 WNHNN and CDR2 SYGVQD come from the germline V gene (reference sequence). V lost 0 bases and J lost 0, with 9 bases in between.

The chain carries TRBV5-1 and TRBJ1-3, with 7 bases fitting TRBD1. In germline, CDR1 is SGHRS, CDR2 YFSETQ. The V segment lost 2 bases and the J segment 2 bases; nucleotides outside the gene matches: 13. This CDR3 spans 18 amino acids. The CDR3 DNA follows: TGCGCCAGCAGCTTAGGGTACAGGGGAGGTACTACTGGAAACACCATATATTTT. Translated: CASSLGYRGGTTGNTIYF.

This clone was seen a single time. The CDR3 region is CASGTTIGLAGETQYF. The CDR3 region has the DNA TGTGCTAGTGGAACGACGATTGGACTAGCGGGGGAGACCCAGTACTTC. The chain joins TRBV12-5 to TRBJ2-5; 12 nucleotides align to TRBD2. The J segment lost 5 bases and the V segment lost 6 bases, leaving 10 bases of the junction unmatched. Germline assignment: CDR1 LGHNT and CDR2 FRNRAP. This CDR3 has 16 residues. Based on the CDR3 plus reference TRBV12-5 and TRBJ2-5, the full variable domain is DARVTQTPRHKVTEMGQEVTMRCQPILGHNTVFWYRQTMMQGLELLAYFRNRAPLDDSGMPKDRFSAEMPDATLATLKIQPSEPRDSAVYFCASGTTIGLAGETQYFGPGTRLLVL.

The chain joins TRBV5-5 to TRBJ1-1; D gene unclear. Trimming pared 2 bases from V and 4 bases from J, leaving 15 bases between. CDR3 size: 15 residues. Per germline, CDR1 SGHKS and CDR2 YYEKEE (reference sequence). The DNA of the CDR3 is TGTGCCAGCAGCTTCGGAAGGGCCGGGAGCACTGAAGCTTTCTTT. Amino acids: CASSFGRAGSTEAFF.